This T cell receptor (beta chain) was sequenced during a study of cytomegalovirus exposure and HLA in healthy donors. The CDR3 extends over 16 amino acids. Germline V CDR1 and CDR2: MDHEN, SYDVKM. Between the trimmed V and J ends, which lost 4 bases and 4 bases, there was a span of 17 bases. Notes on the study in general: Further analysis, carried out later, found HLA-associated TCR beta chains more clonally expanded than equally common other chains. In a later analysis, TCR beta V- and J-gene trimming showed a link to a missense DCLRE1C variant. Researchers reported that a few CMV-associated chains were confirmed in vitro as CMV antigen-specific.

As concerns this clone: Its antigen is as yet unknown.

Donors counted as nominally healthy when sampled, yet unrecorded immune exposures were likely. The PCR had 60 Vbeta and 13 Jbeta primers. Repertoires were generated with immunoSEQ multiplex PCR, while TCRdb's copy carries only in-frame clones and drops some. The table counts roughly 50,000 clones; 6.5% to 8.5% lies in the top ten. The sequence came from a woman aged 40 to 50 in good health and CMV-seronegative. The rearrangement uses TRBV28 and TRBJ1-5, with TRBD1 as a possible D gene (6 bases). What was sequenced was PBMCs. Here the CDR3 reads CASSSPGQATNQPQHF. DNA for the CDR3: TGTGCCAGCAGTTCCCCGGGACAAGCTACTAATCAGCCCCAGCATTTT.